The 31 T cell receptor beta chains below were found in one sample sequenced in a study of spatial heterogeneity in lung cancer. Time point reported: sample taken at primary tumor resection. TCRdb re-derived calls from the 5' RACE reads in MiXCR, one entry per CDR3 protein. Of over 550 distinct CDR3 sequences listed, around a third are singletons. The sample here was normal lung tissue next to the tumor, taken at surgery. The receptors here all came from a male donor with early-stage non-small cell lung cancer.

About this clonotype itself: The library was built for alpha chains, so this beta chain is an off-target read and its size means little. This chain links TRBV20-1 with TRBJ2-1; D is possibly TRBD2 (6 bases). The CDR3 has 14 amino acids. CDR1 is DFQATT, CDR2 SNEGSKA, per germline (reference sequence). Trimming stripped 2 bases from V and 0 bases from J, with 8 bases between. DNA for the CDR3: TGCAGTGCTAGAACTAGCAACTCCTACAATGAGCAGTTCTTC. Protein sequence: CSARTSNSYNEQFF.

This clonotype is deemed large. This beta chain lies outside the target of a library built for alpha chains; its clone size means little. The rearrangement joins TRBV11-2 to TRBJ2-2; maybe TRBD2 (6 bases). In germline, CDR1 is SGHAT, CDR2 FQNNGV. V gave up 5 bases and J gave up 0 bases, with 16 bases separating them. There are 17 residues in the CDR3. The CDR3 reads CASSPTSTSSNTGELFF. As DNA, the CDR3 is TGTGCCAGCAGCCCTACTAGCACGTCGTCGAACACCGGGGAGCTGTTTTTT.

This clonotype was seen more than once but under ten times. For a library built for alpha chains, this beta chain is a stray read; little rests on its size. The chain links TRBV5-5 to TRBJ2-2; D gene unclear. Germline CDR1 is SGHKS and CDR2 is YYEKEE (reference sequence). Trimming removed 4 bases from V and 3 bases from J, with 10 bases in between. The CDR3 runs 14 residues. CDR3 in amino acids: CASSEVSYTGELFF. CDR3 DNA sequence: TGTGCCAGCAGCGAGGTCAGCTACACCGGGGAGCTGTTTTTT. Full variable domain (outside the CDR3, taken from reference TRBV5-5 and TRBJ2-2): DAGVTQSPTHLIKTRGQQVTLRCSPISGHKSVSWYQQVLGQGPQFIFQYYEKEERGRGNFPDRFSARQFPNYSSELNVNALLLGDSALYLCASSEVSYTGELFFGEGSRLTVL.

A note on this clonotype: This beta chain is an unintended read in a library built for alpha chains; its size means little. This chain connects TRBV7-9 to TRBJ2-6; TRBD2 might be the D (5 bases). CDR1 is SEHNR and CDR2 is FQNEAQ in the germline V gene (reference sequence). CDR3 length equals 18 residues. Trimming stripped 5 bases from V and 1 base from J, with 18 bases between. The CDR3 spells CASSAPRTGFSGANVLTF. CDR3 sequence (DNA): TGTGCCAGCAGCGCCCCGCGGACGGGGTTTTCTGGGGCCAACGTCCTGACTTTC.

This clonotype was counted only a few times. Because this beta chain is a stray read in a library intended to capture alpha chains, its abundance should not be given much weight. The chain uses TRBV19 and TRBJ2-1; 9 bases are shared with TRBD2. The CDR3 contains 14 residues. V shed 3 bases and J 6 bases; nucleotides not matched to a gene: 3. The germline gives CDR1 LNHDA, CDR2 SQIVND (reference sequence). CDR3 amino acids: CASSIQREVNEQFF. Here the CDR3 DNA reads TGTGCCAGTAGTATCCAGCGGGAGGTCAATGAGCAGTTCTTC.

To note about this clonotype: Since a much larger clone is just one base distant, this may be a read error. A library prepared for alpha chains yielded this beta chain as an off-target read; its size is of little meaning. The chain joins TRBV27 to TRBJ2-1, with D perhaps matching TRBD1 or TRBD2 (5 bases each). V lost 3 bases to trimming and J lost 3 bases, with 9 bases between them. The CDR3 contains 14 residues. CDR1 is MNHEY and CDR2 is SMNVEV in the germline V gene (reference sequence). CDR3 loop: CASSLRGSYNEQFF. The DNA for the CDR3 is TGTGCCAGCAGTTTGAGGGGTAGCTACAATGAGCAGTTCTTC.

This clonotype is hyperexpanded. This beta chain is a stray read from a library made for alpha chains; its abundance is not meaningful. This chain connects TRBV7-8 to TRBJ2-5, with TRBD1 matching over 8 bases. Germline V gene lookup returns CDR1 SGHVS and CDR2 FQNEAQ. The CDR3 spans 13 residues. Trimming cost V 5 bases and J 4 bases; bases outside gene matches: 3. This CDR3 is CASSHDRGETQYF. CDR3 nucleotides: TGTGCCAGCAGCCATGACAGGGGAGAGACCCAGTACTTC.

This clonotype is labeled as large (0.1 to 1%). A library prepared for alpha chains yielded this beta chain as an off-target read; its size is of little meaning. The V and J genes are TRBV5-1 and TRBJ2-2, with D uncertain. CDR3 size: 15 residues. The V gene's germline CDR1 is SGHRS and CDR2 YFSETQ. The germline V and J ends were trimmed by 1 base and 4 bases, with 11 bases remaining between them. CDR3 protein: CASSLTGPTTGELFF. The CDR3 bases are TGCGCCAGCAGCTTGACGGGTCCGACCACCGGGGAGCTGTTTTTT.

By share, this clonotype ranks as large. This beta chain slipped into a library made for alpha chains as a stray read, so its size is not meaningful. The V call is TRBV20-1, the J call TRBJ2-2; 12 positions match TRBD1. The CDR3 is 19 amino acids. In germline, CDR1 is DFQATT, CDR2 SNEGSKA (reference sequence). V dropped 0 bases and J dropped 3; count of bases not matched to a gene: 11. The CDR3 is CSAREPPGTGGRYTGELFF. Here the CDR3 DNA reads TGCAGTGCTAGAGAACCGCCCGGGACAGGGGGCAGGTACACCGGGGAGCTGTTTTTT.

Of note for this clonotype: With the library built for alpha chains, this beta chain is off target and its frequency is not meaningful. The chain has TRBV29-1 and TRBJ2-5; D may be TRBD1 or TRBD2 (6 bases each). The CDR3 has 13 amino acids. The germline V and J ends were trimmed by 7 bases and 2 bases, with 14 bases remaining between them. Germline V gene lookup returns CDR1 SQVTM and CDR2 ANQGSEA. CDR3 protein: CSAARGGQETQYF. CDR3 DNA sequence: TGCAGCGCCGCTCGAGGGGGGCAAGAGACCCAGTACTTC. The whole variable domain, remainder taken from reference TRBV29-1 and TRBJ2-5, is SAVISQKPSRDICQRGTSLTIQCQVDSQVTMMFWYRQQPGQSLTLIATANQGSEATYESGFVIDKFPISRPNLTFSTLTVSNMSPEDSSIYLCSAARGGQETQYFGPGTRLLVL.

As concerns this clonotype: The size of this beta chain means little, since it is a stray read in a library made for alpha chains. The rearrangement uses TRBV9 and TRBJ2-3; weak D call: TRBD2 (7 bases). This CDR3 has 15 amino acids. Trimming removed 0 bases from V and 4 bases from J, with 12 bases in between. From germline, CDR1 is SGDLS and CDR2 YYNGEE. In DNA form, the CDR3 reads TGTGCCAGCAGCGTAGCGGGGGGCCTTCCAGATACGCAGTATTTT. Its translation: CASSVAGGLPDTQYF.

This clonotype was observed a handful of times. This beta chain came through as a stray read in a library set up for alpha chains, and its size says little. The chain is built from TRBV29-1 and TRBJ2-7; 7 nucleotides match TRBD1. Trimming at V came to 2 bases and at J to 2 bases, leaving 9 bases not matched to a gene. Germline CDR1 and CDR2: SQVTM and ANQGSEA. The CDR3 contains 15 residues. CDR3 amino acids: CSVEIQDRSAYEQYF. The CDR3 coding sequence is TGCAGCGTTGAAATCCAGGACAGGTCGGCCTACGAGCAGTACTTC.

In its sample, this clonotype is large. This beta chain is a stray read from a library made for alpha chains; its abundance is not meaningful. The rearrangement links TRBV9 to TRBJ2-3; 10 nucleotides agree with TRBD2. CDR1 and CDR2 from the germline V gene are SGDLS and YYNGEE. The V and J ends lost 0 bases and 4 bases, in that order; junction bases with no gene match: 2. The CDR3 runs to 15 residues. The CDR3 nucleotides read TGTGCCAGCAGCGTAGGGCTAGCGGGAGCAGATACGCAGTATTTT. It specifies CASSVGLAGADTQYF.

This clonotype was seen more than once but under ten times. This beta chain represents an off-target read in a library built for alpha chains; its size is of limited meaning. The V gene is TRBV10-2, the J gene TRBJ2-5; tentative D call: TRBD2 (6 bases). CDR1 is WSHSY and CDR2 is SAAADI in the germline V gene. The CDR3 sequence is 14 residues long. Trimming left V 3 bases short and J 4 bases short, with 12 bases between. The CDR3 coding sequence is TGCGCCAGCAGTGACCGCGGGATCGTAGAGACCCAGTACTTC. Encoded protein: CASSDRGIVETQYF.

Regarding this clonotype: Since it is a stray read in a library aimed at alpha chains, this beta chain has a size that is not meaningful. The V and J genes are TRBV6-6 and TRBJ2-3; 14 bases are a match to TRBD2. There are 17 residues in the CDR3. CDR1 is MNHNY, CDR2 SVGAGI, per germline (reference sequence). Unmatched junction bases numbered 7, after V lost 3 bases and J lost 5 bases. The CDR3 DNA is TGTGCCAGCAGTTATTCCGGACTAGCGGGGGGAGGAGATACGCAGTATTTT. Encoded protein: CASSYSGLAGGGDTQYF.

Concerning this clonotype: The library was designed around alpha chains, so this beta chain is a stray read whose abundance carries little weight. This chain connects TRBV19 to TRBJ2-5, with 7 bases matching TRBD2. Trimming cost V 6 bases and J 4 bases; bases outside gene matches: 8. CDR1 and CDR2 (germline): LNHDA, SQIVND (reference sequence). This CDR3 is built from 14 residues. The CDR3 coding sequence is TGTGCCAGTAGCCTAGAGGGAGGGTCAGAGACCCAGTACTTC. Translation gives CASSLEGGSETQYF.

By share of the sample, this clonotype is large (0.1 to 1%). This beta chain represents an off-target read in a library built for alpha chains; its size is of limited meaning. CDR3 sequence: CASTRDSSYNEQFF. In DNA form, the CDR3 reads TGTGCCAGCACGCGGGACAGCTCCTACAATGAGCAGTTCTTC. The V and J genes are TRBV2 and TRBJ2-1; D is possibly TRBD1 (7 bases). Trimming took off 7 bases at V and 0 bases at J, with 10 bases between the two ends. From germline, CDR1 is SNHLY and CDR2 FYNNEI. This CDR3 region has 14 residues.

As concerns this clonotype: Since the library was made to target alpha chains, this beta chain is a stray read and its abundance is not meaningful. The DNA for the CDR3 is TGTGCCAGCAGCCCCGACAGTCTGGGCACAGATACGCAGTATTTT. It yields the protein CASSPDSLGTDTQYF. The chain is built from TRBV7-2 and TRBJ2-3, with a possible D match to TRBD1 (5 bases). Between the trimmed V and J ends, which lost 5 bases and 1 base, there was a span of 13 bases. The CDR3 is 15 residues long. Per the germline V gene, CDR1 is SGHTA and CDR2 is FQGNSA.

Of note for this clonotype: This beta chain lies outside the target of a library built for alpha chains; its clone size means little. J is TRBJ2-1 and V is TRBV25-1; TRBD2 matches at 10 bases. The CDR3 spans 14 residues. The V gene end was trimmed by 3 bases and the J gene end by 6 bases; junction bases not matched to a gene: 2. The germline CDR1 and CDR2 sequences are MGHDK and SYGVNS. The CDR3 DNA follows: TGTGCCAGCAGTGAGGGACTAGCGCGCAATGAGCAGTTCTTC. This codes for CASSEGLARNEQFF.

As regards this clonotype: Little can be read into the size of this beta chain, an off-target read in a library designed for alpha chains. The CDR3 region is CASSTTKVPGGQYF. CDR3 nucleotide sequence: TGTGCCAGCAGTACCACTAAAGTCCCCGGTGGGCAGTACTTC. The genes are TRBV11-2 and TRBJ2-7; D gene ambiguous. Germline V CDR1 and CDR2: SGHAT, FQNNGV. The V end lost 6 bases, the J end lost 9 bases, and 21 bases lay between the germline ends. This CDR3 has 14 residues. Variable domain in full (rest from reference TRBV11-2 and TRBJ2-7): EAGVAQSPRYKIIEKRQSVAFWCNPISGHATLYWYQQILGQGPKLLIQFQNNGVVDDSQLPKDRFSAERLKGVDSTLKIQPAKLEDSAVYLCASSTTKVPGGQYFGPGTRLTVT.

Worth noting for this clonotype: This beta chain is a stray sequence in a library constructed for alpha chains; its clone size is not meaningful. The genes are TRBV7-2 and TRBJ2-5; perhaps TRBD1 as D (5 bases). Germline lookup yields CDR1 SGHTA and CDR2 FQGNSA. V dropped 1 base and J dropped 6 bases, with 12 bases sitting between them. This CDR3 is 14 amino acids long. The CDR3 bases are TGTGCCAGCAGCTTAGGACAGAAGGTCCAGACCCAGTACTTC. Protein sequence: CASSLGQKVQTQYF.

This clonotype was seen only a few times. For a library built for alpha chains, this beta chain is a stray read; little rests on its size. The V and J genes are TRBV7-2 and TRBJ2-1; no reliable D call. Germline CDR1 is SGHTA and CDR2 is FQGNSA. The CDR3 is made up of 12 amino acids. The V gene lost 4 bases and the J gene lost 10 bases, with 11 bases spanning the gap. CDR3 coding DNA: TGTGCCAGCAGCTCGGACCTATCGGAGCAGTTCTTC. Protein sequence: CASSSDLSEQFF.

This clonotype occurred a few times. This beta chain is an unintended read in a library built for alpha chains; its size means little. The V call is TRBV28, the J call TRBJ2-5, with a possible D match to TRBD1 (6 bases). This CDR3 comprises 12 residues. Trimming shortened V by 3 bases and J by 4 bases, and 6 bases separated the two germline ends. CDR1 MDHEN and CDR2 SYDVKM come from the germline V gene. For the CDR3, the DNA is TGTGCCAGCAGTTTGGACAGAGAGACCCAGTACTTC. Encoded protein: CASSLDRETQYF.

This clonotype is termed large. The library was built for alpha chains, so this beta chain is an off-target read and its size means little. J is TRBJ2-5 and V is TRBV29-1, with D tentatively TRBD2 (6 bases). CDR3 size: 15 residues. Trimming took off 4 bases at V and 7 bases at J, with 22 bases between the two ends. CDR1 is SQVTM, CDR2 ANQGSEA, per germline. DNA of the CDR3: TGCAGCGTTGGACAGACTTCGGGACTTCGTTCGACCCAGTACTTC. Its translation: CSVGQTSGLRSTQYF.

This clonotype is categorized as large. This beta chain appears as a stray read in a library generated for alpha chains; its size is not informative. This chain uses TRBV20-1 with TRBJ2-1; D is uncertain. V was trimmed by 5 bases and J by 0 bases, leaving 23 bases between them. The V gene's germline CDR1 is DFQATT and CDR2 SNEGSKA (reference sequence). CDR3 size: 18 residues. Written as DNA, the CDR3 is TGCAGTGCTCTCCCTGGCCTTCGAGCCTCCTTCTCCTACAATGAGCAGTTCTTC. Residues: CSALPGLRASFSYNEQFF.

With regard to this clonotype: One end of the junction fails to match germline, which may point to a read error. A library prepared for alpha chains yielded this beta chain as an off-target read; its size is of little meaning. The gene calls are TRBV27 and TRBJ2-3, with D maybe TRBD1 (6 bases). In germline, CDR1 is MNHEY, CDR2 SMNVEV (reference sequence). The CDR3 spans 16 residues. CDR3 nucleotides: TGTGCCAGCAGTGGTCGTACAGGGACCCACACAGATACGCGGTATTTT. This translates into CASSGRTGTHTDTRYF.

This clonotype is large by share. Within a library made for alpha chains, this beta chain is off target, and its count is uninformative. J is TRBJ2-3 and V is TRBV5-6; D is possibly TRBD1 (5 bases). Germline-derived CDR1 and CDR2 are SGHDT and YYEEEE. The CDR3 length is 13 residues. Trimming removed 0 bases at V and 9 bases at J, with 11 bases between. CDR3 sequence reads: CASSLARERTQYF. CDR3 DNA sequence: TGTGCCAGCAGCTTGGCCAGGGAAAGAACGCAGTATTTT.

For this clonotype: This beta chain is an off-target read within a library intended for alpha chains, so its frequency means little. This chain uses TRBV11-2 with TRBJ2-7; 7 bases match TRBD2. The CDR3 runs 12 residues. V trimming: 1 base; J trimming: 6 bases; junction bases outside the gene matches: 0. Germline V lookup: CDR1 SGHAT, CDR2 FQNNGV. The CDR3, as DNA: TGTGCCAGCAGCTTAGCGGGGGGCGAGCAGTACTTC. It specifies CASSLAGGEQYF.

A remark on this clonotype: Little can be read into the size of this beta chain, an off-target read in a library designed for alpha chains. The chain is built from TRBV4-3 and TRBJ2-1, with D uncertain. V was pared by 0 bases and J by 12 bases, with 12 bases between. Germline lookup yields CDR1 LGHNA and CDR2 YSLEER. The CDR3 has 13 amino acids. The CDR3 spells CASSQEEGYGQFF. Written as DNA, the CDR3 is TGCGCCAGCAGCCAAGAAGAAGGGTATGGGCAGTTCTTC.

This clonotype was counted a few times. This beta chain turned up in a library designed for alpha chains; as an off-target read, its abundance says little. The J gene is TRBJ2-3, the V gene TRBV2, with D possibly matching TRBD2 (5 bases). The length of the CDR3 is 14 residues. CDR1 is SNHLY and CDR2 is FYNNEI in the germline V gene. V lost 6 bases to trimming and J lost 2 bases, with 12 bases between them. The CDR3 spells CASRLPTTTDTQYF. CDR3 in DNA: TGTGCCAGCAGGCTTCCGACTACCACAGATACGCAGTATTTT.

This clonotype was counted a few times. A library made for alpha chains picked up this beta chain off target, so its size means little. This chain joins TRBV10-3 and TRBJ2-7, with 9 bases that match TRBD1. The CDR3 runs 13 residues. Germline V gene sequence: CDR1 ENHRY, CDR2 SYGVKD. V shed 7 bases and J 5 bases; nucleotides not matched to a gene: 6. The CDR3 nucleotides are TGTGCCATCACCGGGGGACAGGGCAACGAGCAGTACTTC. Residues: CAITGGQGNEQYF.